This T cell receptor (beta chain) was observed in a study of T cells in Graves' hyperthyroidism and ophthalmopathy. General study findings and limits: In blood, most of the thyroid clonotypes expanded above 0.001 were also present.

This CDR3 is built from 16 residues. The germline CDR1 and CDR2 sequences are LGHDT and YNNKEL (reference sequence). Trimming took 4 bases from V and 4 from J; bases not matched to a gene: 12. As regards this clonotype: The target antigen is unknown.

TCR beta CDR3 regions were amplified from RNA. TCR CDR3 regions were first amplified by RT-PCR with HTBI primers. TCRdb passed the multiplex PCR reads through MiXCR, listing each CDR3 protein once. The data show under 500,000 distinct CDR3 sequences, with about 14% seen just once and 25% to 30% held by the top ten. The sequence came from a man aged 45 to 65 with Graves' ophthalmopathy. The sequencing sample was made of blood. The rearrangement joins TRBV3-1 to TRBJ2-7, with 8 bases matching TRBD2. This CDR3 reads CASSRSAGGVGYEQYF. In DNA form, the CDR3 reads TGTGCCAGCAGCCGATCGGCGGGAGGAGTCGGGTACGAGCAGTACTTC.